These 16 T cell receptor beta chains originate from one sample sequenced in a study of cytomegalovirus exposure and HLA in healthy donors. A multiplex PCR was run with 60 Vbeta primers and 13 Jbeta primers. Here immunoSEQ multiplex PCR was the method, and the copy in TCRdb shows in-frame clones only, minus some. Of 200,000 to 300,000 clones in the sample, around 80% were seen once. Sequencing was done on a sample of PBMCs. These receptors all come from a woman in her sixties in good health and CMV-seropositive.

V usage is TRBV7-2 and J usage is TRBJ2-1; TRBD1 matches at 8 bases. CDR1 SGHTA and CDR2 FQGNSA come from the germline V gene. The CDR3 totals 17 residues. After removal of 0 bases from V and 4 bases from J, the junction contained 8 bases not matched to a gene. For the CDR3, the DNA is TGTGCCAGCAGCTTAGCGCCCCTCAGGGGGCGGTACAATGAGCAGTTCTTC. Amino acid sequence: CASSLAPLRGRYNEQFF.

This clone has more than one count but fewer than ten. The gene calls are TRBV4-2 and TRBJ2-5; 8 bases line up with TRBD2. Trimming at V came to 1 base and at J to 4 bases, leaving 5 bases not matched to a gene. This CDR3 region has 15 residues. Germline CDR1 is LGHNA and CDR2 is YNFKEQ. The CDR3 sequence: CASSQVAGLGETQYF. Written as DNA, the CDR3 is TGTGCCAGCAGCCAAGTAGCGGGATTAGGAGAGACCCAGTACTTC.

CDR3: CASSRGTSGTAREQFF. CDR3 bases: TGTGCCAGCAGCAGAGGGACTAGCGGGACAGCTAGAGAGCAGTTCTTC. The chain combines TRBV7-8 with TRBJ2-1; 13 bases are shared with TRBD2. Germline CDR1 reads SGHVS; CDR2 reads FQNEAQ. With 5 bases clipped from V and 10 bases from J, the junction kept 11 bases outside the gene matches. The CDR3 has 16 amino acids.

CDR3 nucleotide sequence: TGTGCCAGCAGTTACTCCGCGGACAGGGGAAACTATGGCTACACCTTC. Protein sequence: CASSYSADRGNYGYTF. This chain links TRBV6-5 with TRBJ1-2; 9 bases match TRBD1. Trimming removed 0 bases from V and 2 bases from J; junction bases left unmatched: 4. The CDR3 runs 16 residues. In germline, CDR1 is MNHEY, CDR2 SVGAGI.

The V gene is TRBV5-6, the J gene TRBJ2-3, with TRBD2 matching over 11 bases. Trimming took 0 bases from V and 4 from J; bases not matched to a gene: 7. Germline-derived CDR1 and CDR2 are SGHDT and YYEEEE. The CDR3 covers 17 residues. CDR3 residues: CASSLVSASGRSDTQYF. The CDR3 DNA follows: TGTGCCAGCAGCTTGGTCTCGGCTAGCGGGAGGTCAGATACGCAGTATTTT. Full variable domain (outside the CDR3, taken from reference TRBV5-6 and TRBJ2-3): DAGVTQSPTHLIKTRGQQVTLRCSPKSGHDTVSWYQQALGQGPQFIFQYYEEEERQRGNFPDRFSGHQFPNYSSELNVNALLLGDSALYLCASSLVSASGRSDTQYFGPGTRLTVL.

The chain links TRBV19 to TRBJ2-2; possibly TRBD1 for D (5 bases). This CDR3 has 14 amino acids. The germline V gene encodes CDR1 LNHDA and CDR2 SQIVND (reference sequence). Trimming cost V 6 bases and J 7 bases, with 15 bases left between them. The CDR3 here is CASRIKGVSGELFF. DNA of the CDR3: TGTGCCAGTAGGATCAAAGGGGTGAGCGGGGAGCTGTTTTTT.

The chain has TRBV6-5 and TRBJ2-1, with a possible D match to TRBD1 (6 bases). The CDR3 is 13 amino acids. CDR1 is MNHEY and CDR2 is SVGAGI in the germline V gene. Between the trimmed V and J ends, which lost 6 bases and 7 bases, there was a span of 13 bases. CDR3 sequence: CASSPSQGNEQFF. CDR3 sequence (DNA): TGTGCCAGCAGCCCTTCCCAGGGGAATGAGCAGTTCTTC.

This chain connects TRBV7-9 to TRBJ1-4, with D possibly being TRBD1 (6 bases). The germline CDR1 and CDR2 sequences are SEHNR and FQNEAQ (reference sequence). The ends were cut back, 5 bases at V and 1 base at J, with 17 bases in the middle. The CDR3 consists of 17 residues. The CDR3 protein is CASSGRGGTRTNEKLFF. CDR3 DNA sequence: TGTGCCAGCAGCGGCAGGGGCGGCACACGAACTAATGAAAAACTGTTTTTT. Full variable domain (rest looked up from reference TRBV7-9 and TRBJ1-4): DTGVSQNPRHKITKRGQNVTFRCDPISEHNRLYWYRQTLGQGPEFLTYFQNEAQLEKSRLLSDRFSAERPKGSFSTLEIQRTEQGDSAMYLCASSGRGGTRTNEKLFFGSGTQLSVL.

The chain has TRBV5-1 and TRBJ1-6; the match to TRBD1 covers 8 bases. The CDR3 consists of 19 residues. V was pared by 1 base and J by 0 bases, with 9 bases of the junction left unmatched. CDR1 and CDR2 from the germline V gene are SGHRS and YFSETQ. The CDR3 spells CASSLSWTGLSSYNSPLHF. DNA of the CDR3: TGCGCCAGCAGCTTGTCTTGGACAGGGTTGAGCTCCTATAATTCACCCCTCCACTTT.

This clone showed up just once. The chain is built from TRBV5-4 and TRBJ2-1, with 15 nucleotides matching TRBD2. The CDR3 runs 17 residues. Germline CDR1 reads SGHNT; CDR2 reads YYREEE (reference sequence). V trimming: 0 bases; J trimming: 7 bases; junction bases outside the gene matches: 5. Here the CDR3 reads CASSLAGTSGRPNEQFF. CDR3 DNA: TGTGCCAGCAGCTTGGCCGGGACTAGCGGGAGGCCGAATGAGCAGTTCTTC. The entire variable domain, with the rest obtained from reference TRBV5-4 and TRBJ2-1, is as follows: ETGVTQSPTHLIKTRGQQVTLRCSSQSGHNTVSWYQQALGQGPQFIFQYYREEENGRGNFPPRFSGLQFPNYSSELNVNALELDDSALYLCASSLAGTSGRPNEQFFGPGTRLTVL.

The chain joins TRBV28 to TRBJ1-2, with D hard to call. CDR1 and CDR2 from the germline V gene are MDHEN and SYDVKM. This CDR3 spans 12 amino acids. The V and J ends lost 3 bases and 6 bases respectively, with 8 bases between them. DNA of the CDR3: TGTGCCAGCAGTTTGAAGACAAATGGCTACACCTTC. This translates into CASSLKTNGYTF.

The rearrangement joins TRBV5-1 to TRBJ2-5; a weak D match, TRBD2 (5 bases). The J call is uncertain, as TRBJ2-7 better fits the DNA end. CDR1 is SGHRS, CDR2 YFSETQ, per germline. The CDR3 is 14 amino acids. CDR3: CASSLGGSSYEQYF. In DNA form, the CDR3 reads TGCGCCAGCAGCTTGGGTGGGAGCTCCTACGAGCAGTACTTC.

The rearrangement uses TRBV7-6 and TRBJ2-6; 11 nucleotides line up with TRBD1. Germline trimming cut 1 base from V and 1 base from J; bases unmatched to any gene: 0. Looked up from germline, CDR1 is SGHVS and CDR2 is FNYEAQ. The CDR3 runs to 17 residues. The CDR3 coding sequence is TGTGCCAGCAGCTTAGGGGACAGGGGGTCTGGGGCCAACGTCCTGACTTTC. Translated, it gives CASSLGDRGSGANVLTF.

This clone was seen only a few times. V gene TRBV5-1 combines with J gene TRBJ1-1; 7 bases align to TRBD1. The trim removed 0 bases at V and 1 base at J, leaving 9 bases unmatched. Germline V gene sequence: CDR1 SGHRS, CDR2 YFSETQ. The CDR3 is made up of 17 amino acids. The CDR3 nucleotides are TGCGCCAGCAGCTTGGCCGGGACAGTCGCCTCGAACACTGAAGCTTTCTTT. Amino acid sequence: CASSLAGTVASNTEAFF.

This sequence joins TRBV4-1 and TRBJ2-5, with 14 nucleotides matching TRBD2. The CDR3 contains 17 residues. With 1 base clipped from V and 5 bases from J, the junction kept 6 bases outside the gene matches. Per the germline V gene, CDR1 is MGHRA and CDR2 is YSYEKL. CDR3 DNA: TGCGCCAGCAGCCAAGCGGGGACTAGCGGGAGTACGGAGACCCAGTACTTC. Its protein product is CASSQAGTSGSTETQYF.

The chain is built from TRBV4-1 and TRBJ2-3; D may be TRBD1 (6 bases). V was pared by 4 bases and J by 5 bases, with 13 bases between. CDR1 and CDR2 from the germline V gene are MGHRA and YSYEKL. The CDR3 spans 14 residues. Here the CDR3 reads CASSPPKGGDTQYF. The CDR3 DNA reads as TGCGCCAGCAGCCCTCCTAAAGGGGGAGATACGCAGTATTTT.